Listed below are T cell receptor beta chains from one sample, sequenced in a study of blood T cell repertoires in COVID-19. The protocol was immunoSEQ multiplex PCR, while the TCRdb copy is restricted to in-frame clones and leaves out a portion. The sample lists roughly 230,000 clones, around 91% occurring once. Sequenced material: peripheral blood. The receptor set was obtained from an older woman with COVID-19, enrolled during active disease. The CDR3 runs from the conserved cysteine through the conserved F or W. D genes are given only for firm matches. A row's size may be missing; if present it is once, few, many or a size class.

D: TRBD1; J: TRBJ1-1; size: once; V: TRBV6-1; CDR3: CASSDFPRTGRTEAFF; DNA: TGTGCCAGCAGTGACTTCCCTAGGACAGGGCGAACTGAAGCTTTCTTT
D: TRBD1; J: TRBJ1-5; size: NA; V: TRBV4-2; CDR3: CASSQGGQRDQPQHF; DNA: TGTGCCAGCAGCCAAGGGGGACAGCGAGATCAGCCCCAGCATTTT
D: TRBD1; J: TRBJ1-4; size: NA; V: TRBV3-1/TRBV3-2; CDR3: CASSPGQGYEKLFF; DNA: TGTGCCAGCAGCCCGGGACAGGGTTATGAAAAACTGTTTTTT
D: NA; J: TRBJ2-3; size: NA; V: TRBV6-5; CDR3: CASQIGGAYTDTQYF; DNA: TGTGCCAGCCAGATTGGGGGGGCCTACACAGATACGCAGTATTTT
D: NA; J: TRBJ1-1; size: NA; V: TRBV12-3/TRBV12-4; CDR3: CASSFGSEAFF; DNA: TGTGCCAGCAGTTTTGGGAGCGAAGCTTTCTTT
D: TRBD1; J: TRBJ1-1; size: once; V: TRBV25-1; CDR3: CASSPPGQGYTEAFF; DNA: TGTGCCAGCAGTCCACCGGGACAGGGGTACACTGAAGCTTTCTTT
D: TRBD1; J: TRBJ1-1; size: NA; V: TRBV12-3/TRBV12-4; CDR3: CASRKGQGAEAFF; DNA: TGTGCCAGCAGAAAGGGACAGGGGGCTGAAGCTTTCTTT
D: TRBD2; J: TRBJ2-7; size: NA; V: TRBV19; CDR3: CASSITSGGHEQYF; DNA: TGTGCCAGTAGTATTACCTCGGGGGGACACGAGCAGTACTTC
D: NA; J: TRBJ2-3; size: NA; V: TRBV7-2; CDR3: CASSLEQGVDTQYF; DNA: TGTGCCAGCAGCTTAGAGCAGGGTGTCGATACGCAGTATTTT
D: TRBD1; J: TRBJ2-7; size: NA; V: TRBV15; CDR3: CATSRVRDRGEQYF; DNA: TGTGCCACCAGCAGAGTGAGGGACAGGGGCGAGCAGTACTTC
D: TRBD1; J: TRBJ1-1; size: NA; V: TRBV6-5; CDR3: CASTQGAQNTEAFF; DNA: TGTGCCAGCACGCAGGGGGCACAGAACACTGAAGCTTTCTTT
D: NA; J: TRBJ1-2; size: NA; V: TRBV7-9; CDR3: CASSLGGRGGYTF; DNA: TGTGCCAGCAGCCTAGGGGGGCGCGGGGGCTACACCTTC
D: NA; J: TRBJ1-5; size: once; V: TRBV4-3; CDR3: CASSQAPKGRSHQPQHF; DNA: TGCGCCAGCAGCCAAGCTCCTAAGGGGCGATCACATCAGCCCCAGCATTTT
D: TRBD1; J: TRBJ1-3; size: NA; V: TRBV5-3; CDR3: CARSLVDRGEKKSGNTIYF; DNA: TGTGCCAGAAGCTTGGTCGACAGGGGGGAGAAAAAGTCTGGAAACACCATATATTTT
D: NA; J: TRBJ1-3; size: few; V: TRBV6-5; CDR3: CASSYDSRLSGNTIYF; DNA: TGTGCCAGCAGTTACGACAGTCGGCTCTCTGGAAACACCATATATTTT
D: TRBD1; J: TRBJ2-2; size: once; V: TRBV7-2; CDR3: CASSLGRDRWSRTGELFF; DNA: TGTGCCAGCAGCTTAGGGAGGGACAGGTGGAGCCGCACCGGGGAGCTGTTTTTT
D: TRBD1; J: TRBJ2-7; size: NA; V: TRBV5-4; CDR3: CASSLPGTDSYEQYF; DNA: TGTGCCAGCAGCCTGCCCGGGACAGACTCCTACGAGCAGTACTTC
D: TRBD1; J: TRBJ1-2; size: NA; V: TRBV2; CDR3: CATQGASGYTF; DNA: TGTGCCACCCAGGGGGCGTCCGGCTACACCTTC
D: NA; J: TRBJ1-1; size: NA; V: TRBV3-1/TRBV3-2; CDR3: CASSQAGTVNTEAFF; DNA: TGTGCCAGCAGCCAGGCTGGAACAGTGAACACTGAAGCTTTCTTT
D: NA; J: TRBJ1-4; size: NA; V: TRBV30; CDR3: CAWSVSRGGEKLFF; DNA: TGTGCCTGGAGTGTTAGCAGGGGTGGTGAAAAACTGTTTTTT
D: TRBD1; J: TRBJ1-5; size: NA; V: TRBV19; CDR3: CASSGDRRQPQHF; DNA: TGTGCCAGTAGTGGGGACAGGAGGCAGCCCCAGCATTTT
D: NA; J: TRBJ1-2; size: NA; V: TRBV23-1; CDR3: CASSQPRGRGYGYTF; DNA: TGCGCCAGCAGTCAACCCCGGGGGCGGGGGTATGGCTACACCTTC
D: NA; J: TRBJ1-2; size: NA; V: TRBV19; CDR3: CASSTSGDYGYTF; DNA: TGTGCCAGTAGTACGTCCGGGGACTATGGCTACACCTTC
D: NA; J: TRBJ2-7; size: NA; V: TRBV4-1; CDR3: CASSQDGRGFDEQYF; DNA: TGCGCCAGCAGCCAAGACGGTCGGGGGTTTGACGAGCAGTACTTC
D: TRBD1; J: TRBJ1-3; size: NA; V: TRBV4-1; CDR3: CASSQFRQGPNTIYF; DNA: TGCGCCAGCAGCCAATTCCGACAGGGACCCAACACCATATATTTT
D: TRBD1; J: TRBJ1-6; size: NA; V: TRBV19; CDR3: CASSTGTGTHSPLHF; DNA: TGTGCCAGTAGTACCGGGACAGGGACGCATTCACCCCTCCACTTT
D: NA; J: TRBJ2-2; size: NA; V: TRBV29-1; CDR3: CSAMWAGTGELFF; DNA: TGCAGCGCCATGTGGGCGGGCACCGGGGAGCTGTTTTTT
D: NA; J: TRBJ1-2; size: NA; V: TRBV19; CDR3: CASSTATVRAFGYTF; DNA: TGTGCCAGTAGTACCGCGACTGTCAGGGCGTTCGGCTACACCTTC
D: NA; J: TRBJ1-1; size: NA; V: TRBV6-5; CDR3: CASSPGEVRTEAFF; DNA: TGTGCCAGCAGTCCGGGGGAAGTGAGGACTGAAGCTTTCTTT
D: TRBD1; J: TRBJ2-1; size: NA; V: TRBV10-3; CDR3: CAIREQGIPNNEQFF; DNA: TGTGCCATCAGGGAACAGGGGATTCCCAACAATGAGCAGTTCTTC
D: TRBD1; J: TRBJ1-5; size: NA; V: TRBV15; CDR3: CATSIGQGVSNQPQHF; DNA: TGTGCCACCAGCATTGGGCAGGGGGTTAGCAATCAGCCCCAGCATTTT
D: TRBD1; J: TRBJ1-6; size: NA; V: TRBV6-6; CDR3: CASSYSHRGESPLHF; DNA: TGTGCCAGCAGTTACTCGCACAGGGGAGAGTCACCCCTCCACTTT
D: TRBD1; J: TRBJ1-6; size: NA; V: TRBV7-6; CDR3: CASSLAGQGNSPLHF; DNA: TGTGCCAGCAGCTTGGCGGGACAGGGGAATTCACCCCTCCACTTT
D: NA; J: TRBJ2-5; size: NA; V: TRBV5-4; CDR3: CASSASSRGQETQYF; DNA: TGTGCCAGCAGCGCAAGTTCCCGAGGCCAAGAGACCCAGTACTTC
D: NA; J: TRBJ1-1; size: NA; V: TRBV13; CDR3: CASSLTGNTEAFF; DNA: TGTGCCAGCAGCTTAACGGGGAACACTGAAGCTTTCTTT
D: NA; J: TRBJ1-2; size: NA; V: TRBV6-2/TRBV6-3; CDR3: CASSLLGGPYGYTF; DNA: TGTGCCAGCAGTTTACTCGGCGGGCCGTATGGCTACACCTTC
D: TRBD1; J: TRBJ1-2; size: NA; V: TRBV5-1; CDR3: CASSLATGAYYGYTF; DNA: TGCGCCAGCAGCTTGGCGACAGGGGCATATTATGGCTACACCTTC
D: TRBD1; J: TRBJ2-5; size: NA; V: TRBV2; CDR3: CASSEDRVKTQYF; DNA: TGTGCCAGCAGTGAGGACAGGGTAAAGACCCAGTACTTC
D: TRBD1; J: TRBJ1-2; size: NA; V: TRBV7-2; CDR3: CASSRGQGSINLANYGYTF; DNA: TGTGCCAGCAGCCGTGGACAGGGGTCTATAAATTTAGCTAACTATGGCTACACCTTC
D: TRBD2; J: TRBJ2-5; size: NA; V: TRBV4-3; CDR3: CASSQDQGTAGGVSQYF; DNA: TGCGCCAGCAGCCAAGATCAAGGCACTGCCGGGGGGGTTTCCCAGTACTTC
D: NA; J: TRBJ2-2; size: once; V: TRBV2; CDR3: CASRVLTRVPGELFF; DNA: TGTGCCAGCAGGGTACTAACCCGGGTCCCCGGGGAGCTGTTTTTT
D: TRBD2; J: TRBJ2-1; size: NA; V: TRBV9; CDR3: CASSRTSGAYNEQFF; DNA: TGTGCCAGCAGCAGAACAAGCGGGGCCTACAATGAGCAGTTCTTC